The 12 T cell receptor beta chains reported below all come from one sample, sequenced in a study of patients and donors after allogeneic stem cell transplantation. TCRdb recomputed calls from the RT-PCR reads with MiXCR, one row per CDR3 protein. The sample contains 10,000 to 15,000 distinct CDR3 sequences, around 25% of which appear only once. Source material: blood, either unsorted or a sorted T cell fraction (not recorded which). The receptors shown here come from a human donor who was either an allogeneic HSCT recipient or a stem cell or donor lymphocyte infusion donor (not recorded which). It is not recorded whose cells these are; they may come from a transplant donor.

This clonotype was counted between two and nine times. This CDR3 is CASSAGTLYGYTF. For the CDR3, the DNA is TGTGCCAGCAGCGCCGGGACCCTCTATGGCTACACCTTC. The J gene is TRBJ1-2, the V gene TRBV7-9; possibly TRBD1 for D (5 bases). This CDR3 comprises 13 residues. CDR1 and CDR2 from the germline V gene are SEHNR and FQNEAQ (reference sequence). Trimming shortened V by 5 bases and J by 4 bases, and 11 bases separated the two germline ends.

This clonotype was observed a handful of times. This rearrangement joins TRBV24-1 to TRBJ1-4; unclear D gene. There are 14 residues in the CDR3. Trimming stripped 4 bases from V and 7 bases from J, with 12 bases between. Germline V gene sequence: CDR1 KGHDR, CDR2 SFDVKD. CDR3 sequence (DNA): TGTGCCACCAGTGACTCATGGACGAGTGAAAAACTGTTTTTT. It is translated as CATSDSWTSEKLFF.

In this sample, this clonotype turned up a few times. The CDR3 DNA sequence: TGCGCCAGCAGCGAGACTCCCGCAACTAATGAAAAACTGTTTTTT. Encoded protein: CASSETPATNEKLFF. This chain joins TRBV4-1 and TRBJ1-4, with no clear D. The V end lost 5 bases, the J end lost 0 bases, and 10 bases lay between the germline ends. This CDR3 has 15 residues. CDR1 and CDR2 (germline): MGHRA, YSYEKL.

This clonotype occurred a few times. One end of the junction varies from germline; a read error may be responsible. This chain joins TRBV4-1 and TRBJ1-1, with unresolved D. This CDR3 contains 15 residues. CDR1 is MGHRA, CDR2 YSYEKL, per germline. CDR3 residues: CASSQVELLKTEAFF. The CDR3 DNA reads TGCGCCAGCAGCCAGGTTGAGTTATTGAAGACTGAAGCTTTCTTT.

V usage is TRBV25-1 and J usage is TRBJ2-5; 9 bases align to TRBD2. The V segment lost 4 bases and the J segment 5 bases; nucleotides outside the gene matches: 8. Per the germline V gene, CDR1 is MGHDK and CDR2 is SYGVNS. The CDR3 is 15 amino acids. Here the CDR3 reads CASSVLAGKMETQYF. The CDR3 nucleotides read TGTGCCAGCAGTGTTCTAGCGGGAAAGATGGAGACCCAGTACTTC.

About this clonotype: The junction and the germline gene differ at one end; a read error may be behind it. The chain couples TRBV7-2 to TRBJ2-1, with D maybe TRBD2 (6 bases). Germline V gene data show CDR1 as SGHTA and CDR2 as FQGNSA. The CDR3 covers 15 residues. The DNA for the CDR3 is TGTGCCAGCAGCGTAGCCGGGACTTGCTTCGATGAGCAGTTCTTC. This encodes CASSVAGTCFDEQFF.

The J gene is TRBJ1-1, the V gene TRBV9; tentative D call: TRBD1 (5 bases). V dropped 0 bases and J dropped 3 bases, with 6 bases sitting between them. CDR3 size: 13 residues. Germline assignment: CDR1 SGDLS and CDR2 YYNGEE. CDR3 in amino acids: CASSVEGYTEAFF. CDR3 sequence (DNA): TGTGCCAGCAGCGTAGAGGGGTACACTGAAGCTTTCTTT.

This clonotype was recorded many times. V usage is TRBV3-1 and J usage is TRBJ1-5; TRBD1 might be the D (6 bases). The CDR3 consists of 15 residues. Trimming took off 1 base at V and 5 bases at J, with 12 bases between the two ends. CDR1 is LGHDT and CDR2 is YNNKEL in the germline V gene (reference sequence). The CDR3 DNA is TGTGCCAGCAGCCAAGGGTGGGGGGCTTATCAGCCCCAGCATTTT. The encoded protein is CASSQGWGAYQPQHF.

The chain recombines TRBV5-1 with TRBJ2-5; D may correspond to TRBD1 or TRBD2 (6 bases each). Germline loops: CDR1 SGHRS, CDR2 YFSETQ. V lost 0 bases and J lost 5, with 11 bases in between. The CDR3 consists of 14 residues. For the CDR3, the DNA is TGCGCCAGCAGCTTGGCGGAAGGGGGGGAGACCCAGTACTTC. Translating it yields CASSLAEGGETQYF.

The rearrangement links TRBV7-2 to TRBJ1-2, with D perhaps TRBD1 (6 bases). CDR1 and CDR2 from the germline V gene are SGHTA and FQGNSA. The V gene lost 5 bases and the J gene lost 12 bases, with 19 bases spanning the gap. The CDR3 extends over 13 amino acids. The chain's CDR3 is CASSPSPTGPDTF. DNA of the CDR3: TGTGCCAGCAGCCCCTCCCCGACAGGCCCGGACACCTTC.

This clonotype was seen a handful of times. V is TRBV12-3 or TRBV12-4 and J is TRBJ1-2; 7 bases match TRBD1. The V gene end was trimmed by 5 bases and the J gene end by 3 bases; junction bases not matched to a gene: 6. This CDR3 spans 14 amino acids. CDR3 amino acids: CASSPRTGHYGYTF. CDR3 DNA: TGTGCCAGCAGTCCCCGGACAGGCCACTATGGCTACACCTTC.

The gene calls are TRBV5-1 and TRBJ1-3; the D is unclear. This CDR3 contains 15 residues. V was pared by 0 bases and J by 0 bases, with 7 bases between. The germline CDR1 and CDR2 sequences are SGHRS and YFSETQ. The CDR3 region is CASSLGEASGNTIYF. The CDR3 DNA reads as TGCGCCAGCAGCTTGGGAGAGGCCTCTGGAAACACCATATATTTT.